The clone carrying this T cell receptor (beta chain) was counted at least ten times. Antigen: not known. This entry is derived from a study of CD8 T cells in ankylosing spondylitis. Study results and caveats: Ankylosing spondylitis blood appeared to carry a characteristic TCR beta motif of roughly eight highly homologous variants. A number of the motif variants had already been described in reactive arthritis synovial fluid and blood. It was reported that disease-linked clones were significantly enriched in matched ankylosing spondylitis synovial fluid.

Each CDR3 protein is one row after TCRdb ran MiXCR on the 5' RACE reads. The table lists 200,000 or so distinct CDR3 sequences, more than 25% of them singletons, with about 6.9% in the top ten. The CDR3 has 14 residues. CDR1 SGHTA and CDR2 FQGNSA come from the germline V gene. With 1 base removed from V and 7 bases from J, the gap between germline ends came to 11 bases. Sequencing input: blood, either unsorted or a sorted T cell fraction (not recorded which). This TCR was recovered from a male donor with ankylosing spondylitis or in good health (not recorded which). The chain uses TRBV7-2 and TRBJ1-3; D remains ambiguous. The CDR3, as DNA: TGTGCCAGCAGCTTAGGGGTTTTATCGAACACCATATATTTT. As protein: CASSLGVLSNTIYF. Full variable domain (rest looked up from reference TRBV7-2 and TRBJ1-3): GAGVSQSPSNKVTEKGKDVELRCDPISGHTALYWYRQSLGQGLEFLIYFQGNSAPDKSGLPSDRFSAERTGGSVSTLTIQRTQQEDSAVYLCASSLGVLSNTIYFGEGSWLTVV.